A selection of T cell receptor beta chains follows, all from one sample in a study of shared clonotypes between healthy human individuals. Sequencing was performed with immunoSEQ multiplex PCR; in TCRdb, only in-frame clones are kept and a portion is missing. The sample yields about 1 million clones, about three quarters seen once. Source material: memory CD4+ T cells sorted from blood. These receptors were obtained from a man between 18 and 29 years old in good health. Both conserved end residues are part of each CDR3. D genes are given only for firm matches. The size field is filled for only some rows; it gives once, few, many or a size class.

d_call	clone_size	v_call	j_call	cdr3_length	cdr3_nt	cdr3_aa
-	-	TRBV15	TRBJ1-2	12	TGTGCCACCAGCATTACTGGGTATGGCTACACCTTC	CATSITGYGYTF
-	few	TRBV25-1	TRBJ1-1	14	TGTGCCAGCATTTCGGGACTTTCGAACACTGAAGCTTTCTTT	CASISGLSNTEAFF
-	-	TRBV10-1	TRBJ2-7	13	TGCGCCAGCAGTGAGTCTCCCGCCTACGAGCAGTACTTC	CASSESPAYEQYF
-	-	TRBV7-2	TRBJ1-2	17	TGTGCCAGCAGCTTAGACCGGGCAGGGTGGGACCCTTATGGCTACACCTTC	CASSLDRAGWDPYGYTF
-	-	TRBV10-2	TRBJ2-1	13	TGCGCCAGCAGAAACAGGGAAGCGGGTGAGCAGTTCTTC	CASRNREAGEQFF
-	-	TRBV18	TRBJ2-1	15	TGTGCCAGCTCACCAAGCCCCACGGCTTACAATGAGCAGTTCTTC	CASSPSPTAYNEQFF
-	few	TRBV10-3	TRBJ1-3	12	TGTGCCATCGGTTCCCAACCGGCCACCATATATTTT	CAIGSQPATIYF
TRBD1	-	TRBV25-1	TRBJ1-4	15	TGTGCCAGCAGTGGTCGGGACAGCCGGAATGAAAAACTGTTTTTT	CASSGRDSRNEKLFF
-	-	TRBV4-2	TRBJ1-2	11	TGTGCCAGCAGCCTCCAGGGTCGGTACACCTTC	CASSLQGRYTF
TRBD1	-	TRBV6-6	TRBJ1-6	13	TGTGCCAGCACCGGGACAGGGGGCTCACCCCTCCACTTT	CASTGTGGSPLHF
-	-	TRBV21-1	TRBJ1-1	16	TGTGCCAGCAGGCAAAGGATTTGTGGGGAGAACACTGAAGCTTTCTTT	CASRQRICGENTEAFF
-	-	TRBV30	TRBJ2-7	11	TGTGCCTGGGCGTTTGGGGGCGAGCAGTACTTC	CAWAFGGEQYF
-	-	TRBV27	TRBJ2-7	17	TGTGCCAGCAGTAGGGGGATGGTGGGCCTTTTCTCCTACGAGCAGTACTTC	CASSRGMVGLFSYEQYF
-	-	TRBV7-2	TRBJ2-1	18	TGTGCCAGCAGCTTAGGGGGCCGGGTTCGGAGCTCCTACAATGAGCAGTTCTTC	CASSLGGRVRSSYNEQFF
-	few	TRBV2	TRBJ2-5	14	TGTGCCAGCAGGCCTTCGAGCGTTCAAGAGACCCAGTACTTC	CASRPSSVQETQYF
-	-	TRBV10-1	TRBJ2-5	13	TGCGCCAGCAGCGCCGGGGGAGTCGAGACCCAGTACTTC	CASSAGGVETQYF
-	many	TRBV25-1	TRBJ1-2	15	TGTGCCAGCAGTACCAACACTGGAGCTAACTATGGCTACACCTTC	CASSTNTGANYGYTF
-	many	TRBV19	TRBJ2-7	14	TGTGCCAGTACCTTGGACAGCACGACCTACGAGCAGTACTTC	CASTLDSTTYEQYF
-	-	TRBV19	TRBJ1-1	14	TGTGCCAGTAGTCACCGCGGGGTTTACACTGAAGCTTTCTTT	CASSHRGVYTEAFF
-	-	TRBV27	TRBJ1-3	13	TGTGCCAGCAGGGGTTTGGGTGGAAACACCATATATTTT	CASRGLGGNTIYF